The rows below give T cell receptor beta chains drawn from one sample of a study of blood T cell repertoires in COVID-19. Profiled with immunoSEQ multiplex PCR; TCRdb holds only in-frame clones, not every one. The table shows some 40,000 clones, with about 91% occurring only once. The sequenced sample was peripheral blood. The receptors were sampled from a woman of 80 years or more with acute or convalescent COVID-19. Both conserved end residues are part of each CDR3. D genes are given only for firm matches. Part of the rows lack a size; the others show once, few, many or a class for expanded clones.

J: TRBJ2-1
D: TRBD2
size: once
V: TRBV27
CDR3: CASSPIRLAGGYNEQFF
DNA: TGTGCCAGCAGTCCCATCCGACTAGCGGGGGGCTACAATGAGCAGTTCTTC

J: TRBJ1-2
D: NA
size: NA
V: TRBV5-4
CDR3: CASSLATGNYGYTF
DNA: TGTGCCAGCAGCTTGGCCACAGGGAACTATGGCTACACCTTC

J: TRBJ2-5
D: NA
size: NA
V: TRBV12-5
CDR3: CASGFQGQETQYF
DNA: TGTGCTAGTGGTTTCCAGGGGCAAGAGACCCAGTACTTC

J: TRBJ1-2
D: NA
size: NA
V: TRBV7-3
CDR3: CASSSSGKAYGYTF
DNA: TGTGCCAGCAGCTCCTCCGGGAAGGCATATGGCTACACCTTC

J: TRBJ2-1
D: NA
size: NA
V: TRBV7-3
CDR3: CASSVGGTAAGYNEQFF
DNA: TGTGCCAGCAGCGTAGGAGGGACGGCAGCGGGCTACAATGAGCAGTTCTTC

J: TRBJ1-2
D: TRBD1
size: NA
V: TRBV10-3
CDR3: CAISESVPRGLEGYTF
DNA: TGTGCCATCAGTGAGTCTGTTCCCAGGGGGCTTGAGGGCTACACCTTC

J: TRBJ1-2
D: NA
size: few
V: TRBV4-3
CDR3: CASSQDYSTGYTF
DNA: TGCGCCAGCAGCCAAGATTATTCCACAGGCTACACCTTC

J: TRBJ1-4
D: TRBD1
size: NA
V: TRBV4-1
CDR3: CASSRDSWGEKLFF
DNA: TGCGCCAGCTCCCGGGACAGTTGGGGTGAAAAACTGTTTTTT

J: TRBJ2-5
D: NA
size: NA
V: TRBV7-2
CDR3: CASSRRGGLETQYF
DNA: TGTGCCAGCAGCAGAAGGGGGGGGCTGGAGACCCAGTACTTC

J: TRBJ1-4
D: TRBD1
size: few
V: TRBV2
CDR3: CASSADRGEKLFF
DNA: TGTGCCAGCAGTGCTGACAGGGGAGAAAAACTGTTTTTT

J: TRBJ2-5
D: NA
size: NA
V: TRBV7-3
CDR3: CASSLISQETQYF
DNA: TGTGCCAGCAGCTTAATAAGTCAGGAGACCCAGTACTTC

J: TRBJ2-6
D: NA
size: NA
V: TRBV7-3
CDR3: CASSISGANVLTF
DNA: TGTGCCAGCAGCATCTCCGGGGCCAACGTCCTGACTTTC

J: TRBJ2-4
D: TRBD1
size: NA
V: TRBV19
CDR3: CASSIEGTRGRVKNIQYF
DNA: TGTGCCAGTAGTATAGAGGGGACCAGGGGGCGCGTCAAAAACATTCAGTACTTC

J: TRBJ1-2
D: TRBD1
size: NA
V: TRBV29-1
CDR3: CSSSGTGGYTF
DNA: TGCAGCTCTTCCGGGACAGGAGGCTACACCTTC

J: TRBJ1-1
D: NA
size: NA
V: TRBV27
CDR3: CASGPGGDENTEAFF
DNA: TGTGCCAGCGGTCCTGGGGGGGACGAGAACACTGAAGCTTTCTTT

J: TRBJ1-5
D: NA
size: few
V: TRBV5-6
CDR3: CASSQTGQTYSNQPQHF
DNA: TGTGCCAGCAGCCAGACCGGACAGACGTATAGCAATCAGCCCCAGCATTTT

J: TRBJ1-2
D: NA
size: NA
V: TRBV5-1
CDR3: CASSLDNPNYGYTF
DNA: TGCGCCAGCAGCTTGGACAATCCTAACTATGGCTACACCTTC

J: TRBJ1-2
D: TRBD1
size: NA
V: TRBV3-1/TRBV3-2
CDR3: CASSHRPGTGTSYGYTF
DNA: TGTGCCAGCAGCCACCGACCGGGGACAGGAACCTCCTATGGCTACACCTTC

J: TRBJ2-1
D: NA
size: NA
V: TRBV20-1
CDR3: CSARGLNEQFF
DNA: TGCAGTGCTAGAGGACTAAACGAGCAGTTCTTC

J: TRBJ2-1
D: NA
size: once
V: TRBV7-2
CDR3: CASSSPAGRRNNEQFF
DNA: TGTGCCAGCAGCTCCCCGGCGGGTCGTAGAAACAATGAGCAGTTCTTC

J: TRBJ1-2
D: NA
size: NA
V: TRBV7-2
CDR3: CASSPLGARYGYTF
DNA: TGTGCCAGCAGCCCCCTGGGGGCCCGCTATGGCTACACCTTC

J: TRBJ1-2
D: TRBD1
size: NA
V: TRBV4-1
CDR3: CASSQPDREYGYTF
DNA: TGCGCCAGCAGCCAACCCGACAGGGAATATGGCTACACCTTC

J: TRBJ1-2
D: NA
size: NA
V: TRBV9
CDR3: CASSVVDSGYTF
DNA: TGTGCCAGCAGCGTAGTAGACAGTGGCTACACCTTC

J: TRBJ1-1
D: TRBD1
size: NA
V: TRBV5-4
CDR3: CASSPETGILTEAFF
DNA: TGTGCCAGCAGCCCTGAGACAGGGATACTCACTGAAGCTTTCTTT

J: TRBJ1-2
D: TRBD1
size: NA
V: TRBV10-2
CDR3: CASSVGGQGSGYTF
DNA: TGCGCCAGCAGTGTTGGTGGACAGGGTTCAGGCTACACCTTC

J: TRBJ2-2
D: TRBD2
size: NA
V: TRBV7-9
CDR3: CASSSPAGGNTGELFF
DNA: TGTGCCAGCAGCTCACCTGCGGGGGGGAACACCGGGGAGCTGTTTTTT

J: TRBJ1-6
D: NA
size: NA
V: TRBV19
CDR3: CASRLSQEFIGSPLHF
DNA: TGTGCCAGTAGGCTCAGTCAGGAATTCATCGGTTCACCCCTCCACTTT

J: TRBJ1-1
D: NA
size: few
V: TRBV5-4
CDR3: CASSLRQLNTEAFF
DNA: TGTGCCAGCAGCTTACGACAGTTGAACACTGAAGCTTTCTTT

J: TRBJ1-2
D: NA
size: NA
V: TRBV6-6
CDR3: CASRDRVNYGYTF
DNA: TGTGCCAGCCGCGACAGAGTTAACTATGGCTACACCTTC

J: TRBJ2-3
D: NA
size: NA
V: TRBV5-1
CDR3: CASSLGQGGFADTQYF
DNA: TGCGCCAGCAGCTTGGGTCAGGGGGGTTTCGCAGATACGCAGTATTTT

J: TRBJ1-1
D: TRBD1
size: NA
V: TRBV6-5
CDR3: CASSYGDRTEAFF
DNA: TGTGCCAGCAGTTACGGGGACAGGACTGAAGCTTTCTTT

J: TRBJ1-4
D: TRBD1
size: NA
V: TRBV5-1
CDR3: CASSLEDRGTNEKLFF
DNA: TGCGCCAGCAGCTTGGAGGACAGGGGAACTAATGAAAAACTGTTTTTT

J: TRBJ1-1
D: NA
size: NA
V: TRBV6-5
CDR3: CASSFAGDIGTEAFF
DNA: TGTGCCAGCAGCTTCGCAGGGGATATTGGCACTGAAGCTTTCTTT

J: TRBJ1-2
D: TRBD1
size: once
V: TRBV27
CDR3: CASSLSPSTGSIYGYTF
DNA: TGTGCCAGCAGTTTATCGCCGTCGACAGGGTCTATCTATGGCTACACCTTC

J: TRBJ1-4
D: NA
size: NA
V: TRBV5-1
CDR3: CASSEVQGVEEKLFF
DNA: TGCGCCAGCAGCGAGGTCCAAGGGGTGGAAGAAAAACTGTTTTTT

J: TRBJ1-1
D: TRBD1
size: NA
V: TRBV7-8
CDR3: CASSLVGTGYFTEAFF
DNA: TGTGCCAGCAGCTTAGTTGGGACAGGGTATTTCACTGAAGCTTTCTTT

J: TRBJ2-4
D: NA
size: NA
V: TRBV12-3/TRBV12-4
CDR3: CASSEKAKNIQYF
DNA: TGTGCCAGCAGCGAGAAAGCCAAAAACATTCAGTACTTC

J: TRBJ1-1
D: TRBD1
size: few
V: TRBV2
CDR3: CASRTGMNTEAFF
DNA: TGTGCCAGTAGGACAGGAATGAACACTGAAGCTTTCTTT

J: TRBJ1-2
D: TRBD1
size: NA
V: TRBV5-1
CDR3: CASSQGDRNYGYTF
DNA: TGCGCCAGCAGCCAAGGGGACAGGAACTATGGCTACACCTTC

J: TRBJ2-5
D: NA
size: NA
V: TRBV19
CDR3: CASSISGTPSETQYF
DNA: TGTGCCAGTAGTATTTCCGGGACACCTTCGGAGACCCAGTACTTC

J: TRBJ1-2
D: NA
size: NA
V: TRBV19
CDR3: CASSWGANGYTF
DNA: TGTGCCAGTAGTTGGGGAGCTAATGGCTACACCTTC

J: TRBJ2-5
D: TRBD1
size: once
V: TRBV19
CDR3: CASSLPRTGTQETQYF
DNA: TGTGCCAGTAGTCTCCCGCGGACAGGGACCCAAGAGACCCAGTACTTC

J: TRBJ1-5
D: TRBD1
size: NA
V: TRBV2
CDR3: CASNPGGQGWGPQHF
DNA: TGTGCCAGCAACCCAGGGGGACAGGGCTGGGGGCCCCAGCATTTT

J: TRBJ2-5
D: NA
size: once
V: TRBV3-1/TRBV3-2
CDR3: CASSPSGLIRETQYF
DNA: TGTGCCAGCAGCCCTTCAGGTCTCATACGGGAGACCCAGTACTTC

J: TRBJ1-2
D: TRBD1
size: NA
V: TRBV29-1
CDR3: CSVAPGQGDGYTF
DNA: TGCAGCGTTGCCCCGGGACAGGGAGATGGCTACACCTTC

J: TRBJ1-2
D: NA
size: once
V: TRBV3-1/TRBV3-2
CDR3: CASSQDSRANYGYTF
DNA: TGTGCCAGCAGCCAAGATTCCAGGGCTAACTATGGCTACACCTTC